Below are 25 T cell receptor beta chains sequenced from a single sample in a study of T cells and copy number aberrations in small-cell lung cancer. Sequencing was performed with immunoSEQ multiplex PCR; in TCRdb, only in-frame clones are kept and a portion is missing. This table holds 500 or so clones, 89% found once. The sequenced material came from normal tissue next to the tumor. These receptors originate from a man aged 55 to 69 with small cell lung cancer.

The chain links TRBV30 to TRBJ2-3; 9 bases agree with TRBD2. The ends lost 7 bases at V and 1 base at J; junction bases unmatched: 6. This CDR3 is 14 amino acids long. Germline CDR1 and CDR2: GTSNPN and SVGIG (reference sequence). The CDR3 bases are TGTGCCTACAGTAGCGGGAGTCGCACAGATACGCAGTATTTT. Translating gives CAYSSGSRTDTQYF.

The chain carries TRBV5-4 and TRBJ2-1; D is tentatively TRBD1 or TRBD2 (6 bases each). CDR3 size: 16 residues. V was cut by 2 bases and J by 7 bases, with 19 bases left in between. The germline V gene has CDR1 SGHNT and CDR2 YYREEE (reference sequence). The CDR3 region is CASSLGGRGPINEQFF. The DNA of the CDR3 is TGTGCCAGCAGCTTAGGGGGGCGCGGGCCCATAAATGAGCAGTTCTTC.

This chain uses TRBV15 with TRBJ2-3, with TRBD2 matching 8 bases. Losses at the gene ends were 6 bases for V and 5 bases for J; bases not matched to a gene: 4. Germline V gene sequence: CDR1 LNHNV, CDR2 YYDKDF (reference sequence). CDR3 length equals 13 residues. The CDR3 nucleotides are TGTGCCACCAGTTTCAGCGGGAGAGATACGCAGTATTTT. This codes for CATSFSGRDTQYF. Looking up the rest from reference TRBV15 and TRBJ2-3 gives the full variable domain: DAMVIQNPRYQVTQFGKPVTLSCSQTLNHNVMYWYQQKSSQAPKLLFHYYDKDFNNEADTPDNFQSRRPNTSFCFLDIRSPGLGDTAMYLCATSFSGRDTQYFGPGTRLTVL.

The rearrangement joins TRBV30 to TRBJ2-3; 9 bases align to TRBD2. The junction had 5 bases not matched to a gene; V was cut back by 6 bases and J by 1 base. This CDR3 comprises 14 residues. CDR1 and CDR2 (germline): GTSNPN, SVGIG (reference sequence). In DNA, the CDR3 is TGTGCCTGCAGTAGCGGGAGTCGCACAGATACGCAGTATTTT. Amino acids: CACSSGSRTDTQYF.

V is TRBV19 and J is TRBJ1-1; D is uncertain. The CDR3 has 14 residues. V was pared by 2 bases and J by 1 base, with 8 bases between. CDR1 is LNHDA, CDR2 SQIVND, per germline (reference sequence). The CDR3 protein is CASSIHQKNTEAFF. Here the CDR3 DNA reads TGTGCCAGTAGTATACACCAGAAGAACACTGAAGCTTTCTTT.

V gene TRBV5-5 combines with J gene TRBJ2-7; 7 bases line up with TRBD1. From germline, CDR1 is SGHKS and CDR2 YYEKEE (reference sequence). The CDR3 loop spans 14 amino acids. The J segment lost 3 bases and the V segment lost 4 bases, leaving 7 bases of the junction unmatched. CDR3 bases: TGTGCCAGCAGCAAGCCGGGACAGAACTACGAGCAGTACTTC. The encoded protein is CASSKPGQNYEQYF.

The chain joins TRBV5-6 to TRBJ1-1; maybe TRBD1 (6 bases). V lost 0 bases to trimming and J lost 4 bases, with 10 bases between them. The CDR3 extends over 14 amino acids. Germline-derived CDR1 and CDR2 are SGHDT and YYEEEE. For the CDR3, the DNA is TGTGCCAGCAGCTTGGCCGGGGGCGCCACTGAAGCTTTCTTT. Amino acids: CASSLAGGATEAFF. Combining the CDR3 with reference TRBV5-6 and TRBJ1-1 gives the whole variable domain DAGVTQSPTHLIKTRGQQVTLRCSPKSGHDTVSWYQQALGQGPQFIFQYYEEEERQRGNFPDRFSGHQFPNYSSELNVNALLLGDSALYLCASSLAGGATEAFFGQGTRLTVV.

The V gene is TRBV7-8, the J gene TRBJ2-3, with 9 bases aligning to TRBD2. Germline trimming cut 7 bases from V and 0 bases from J; bases unmatched to any gene: 14. The length of the CDR3 is 18 residues. Germline V gene data show CDR1 as SGHVS and CDR2 as FQNEAQ. Here the CDR3 DNA reads TGTGCCAGCAACCCCTGGGGACTAGCAGCGACTAGCACAGATACGCAGTATTTT. As protein: CASNPWGLAATSTDTQYF.

The gene calls are TRBV5-1 and TRBJ1-2; D is possibly TRBD1 (5 bases). CDR3 size: 15 residues. V was pared by 0 bases and J by 3 bases, with 12 bases between. The germline CDR1 and CDR2 sequences are SGHRS and YFSETQ. The CDR3 region is CASSLEGRADYGYTF. For the CDR3, the DNA is TGCGCCAGCAGCTTGGAGGGCAGGGCTGACTATGGCTACACCTTC.

The chain has TRBV9 and TRBJ2-3; TRBD2 matches 13 bases. V shed 2 bases and J 4 bases; nucleotides not matched to a gene: 1. The germline CDR1 and CDR2 sequences are SGDLS and YYNGEE. This CDR3 has 15 residues. This CDR3 is CASSVGTSGADTQYF. CDR3 DNA: TGTGCCAGCAGCGTGGGGACTAGCGGGGCAGATACGCAGTATTTT.

CDR3 protein: CASSRDFRAGELFF. The CDR3 region has the DNA TGTGCCAGCAGCCGGGACTTTCGGGCCGGGGAGCTGTTTTTT. The chain carries TRBV14 and TRBJ2-2; D might be TRBD2 (6 bases). Germline V gives CDR1 SGHDN, CDR2 FVKESK. This CDR3 region has 14 residues. The ends were cut back, 4 bases at V and 6 bases at J, with 12 bases in the middle.

The genes are TRBV7-2 and TRBJ1-2; D gene uncertain. Germline CDR1 is SGHTA and CDR2 is FQGNSA. CDR3 length equals 14 residues. Trimming removed 0 bases from V and 0 bases from J, with 5 bases in between. Here the CDR3 DNA reads TGTGCCAGCAGCTTAGCGCCCTCTAACTATGGCTACACCTTC. Translated: CASSLAPSNYGYTF.

This clone appeared once. V is TRBV5-4 and J is TRBJ2-5; D is uncertain. This CDR3 has 14 amino acids. Per germline, CDR1 SGHNT and CDR2 YYREEE (reference sequence). Trimming pared 0 bases from V and 5 bases from J, leaving 11 bases between. DNA of the CDR3: TGTGCCAGCAGCTTGGCAGGTCTCCGGGAGACCCAGTACTTC. It yields the protein CASSLAGLRETQYF.

As for this clone: The junction does not match germline at one end; this may be a read error. The chain links TRBV15 to TRBJ1-4, with D unresolved. The CDR3 runs to 15 residues. Germline V gives CDR1 LNHNV, CDR2 YYDKDF (reference sequence). The CDR3 nucleotides are TGTGCCACCAGCTTCTCCCGTACTAATAATGAGAAACTGTTTTTT. Translating gives CATSFSRTNNEKLFF. Variable domain in full (rest from reference TRBV15 and TRBJ1-4): DAMVIQNPRYQVTQFGKPVTLSCSQTLNHNVMYWYQQKSSQAPKLLFHYYDKDFNNEADTPDNFQSRRPNTSFCFLDIRSPGLGDTAMYLCATSFSRTNNEKLFFGSGTQLSVL.

This chain connects TRBV5-6 to TRBJ2-7, with 7 positions matching TRBD1. The CDR3 covers 13 residues. V lost 2 bases to trimming and J lost 5 bases; unmatched junction nucleotides: 4. Germline V CDR1 and CDR2: SGHDT, YYEEEE. The CDR3, as DNA: TGTGCCAGCAGCTTAACAGGGGTGGACGAGCAGTACTTC. This translates into CASSLTGVDEQYF.

The chain combines TRBV30 with TRBJ1-6, with D tentatively TRBD1 (5 bases). The length of the CDR3 is 11 residues. Trimming pared 8 bases from V and 10 bases from J, leaving 12 bases between. Germline-derived CDR1 and CDR2 are GTSNPN and SVGIG (reference sequence). CDR3 loop: CAGRGGSPLHF. Written as DNA, the CDR3 is TGTGCCGGCCGGGGGGGATCACCCCTCCACTTT.

This chain uses TRBV9 with TRBJ1-2; D is undetermined. The CDR3 spans 13 residues. Trimming pared 2 bases from V and 4 bases from J, leaving 9 bases between. CDR1 is SGDLS and CDR2 is YYNGEE in the germline V gene. The CDR3 DNA follows: TGTGCCAGCAGCGTCGACGGATTCTATGGCTACACCTTC. Residues: CASSVDGFYGYTF.

This sequence joins TRBV14 and TRBJ2-3; possibly TRBD2 for D (7 bases). Looked up from germline, CDR1 is SGHDN and CDR2 is FVKESK. The CDR3 is 13 residues long. V was pared by 5 bases and J by 7 bases, with 13 bases between. Here the CDR3 reads CASSGGAGYTQYF. For the CDR3, the DNA is TGTGCCAGCAGCGGGGGGGCTGGGTATACGCAGTATTTT.

This sequence joins TRBV7-2 and TRBJ2-5; D ambiguous. The V end was cut by 0 bases, the J end by 2 bases, with 7 bases between. The CDR3 loop spans 14 amino acids. CDR1 and CDR2 (germline): SGHTA, FQGNSA. CDR3 residues: CASSLAGVQETQYF. The CDR3 bases are TGTGCCAGCAGCTTAGCTGGCGTACAAGAGACCCAGTACTTC.

The chain recombines TRBV15 with TRBJ2-5, with D possibly TRBD1 on 6 matching bases. This CDR3 is 14 amino acids long. Trimming took off 2 bases at V and 2 bases at J, with 9 bases between the two ends. Germline assignment: CDR1 LNHNV and CDR2 YYDKDF (reference sequence). This CDR3 reads CATSRRDTQETQYF. DNA of the CDR3: TGTGCCACCAGCAGACGGGACACACAAGAGACCCAGTACTTC.

The J gene is TRBJ2-3, the V gene TRBV29-1; no firm D call. Germline V gene lookup returns CDR1 SQVTM and CDR2 ANQGSEA. The CDR3 is 15 amino acids. V shed 2 bases and J shed 1 base, with 13 bases lying between them. In DNA, the CDR3 is TGCAGCGTTGAACGGCGAGCTAGAGGCACAGATACGCAGTATTTT. Encoded protein: CSVERRARGTDTQYF.

The V and J genes are TRBV27 and TRBJ1-2; TRBD1 matches 9 bases. The V and J ends lost 7 bases and 2 bases, in that order; junction bases with no gene match: 5. CDR1 and CDR2 from the germline V gene are MNHEY and SMNVEV (reference sequence). The CDR3 is made up of 14 amino acids. The CDR3 spells CASTTGQGNYGYTF. In DNA form, the CDR3 reads TGTGCCAGCACGACGGGACAGGGCAACTATGGCTACACCTTC.

To note about this clone: One end of the junction does not line up with germline, which may come from a read error. V is TRBV30 and J is TRBJ2-1; 9 nucleotides line up with TRBD1. Germline V gene lookup returns CDR1 GTSNPN and CDR2 SVGIG (reference sequence). This CDR3 has 14 amino acids. The CDR3 loop is CAWSVLGTGNEQFF. CDR3 DNA sequence: TGTGCTTGGAGTGTACTTGGGACAGGGAATGAGCAGTTCTTC. Variable domain in full (rest from reference TRBV30 and TRBJ2-1): SQTIHQWPATLVQPVGSPLSLECTVEGTSNPNLYWYRQAAGRGLQLLFYSVGIGQISSEVPQNLSASRPQDRQFILSSKKLLLSDSGFYLCAWSVLGTGNEQFFGPGTRLTVL.

This clone has a single count. Because it lacks the conserved phenylalanine or tryptophan at the end, this CDR3 is likely a read error. The CDR3 DNA is TGCGCCAGCAGCGCGGCCTCTGCTAAGGATGAAAAACTGTTTTGT. The encoded protein is CASSAASAKDEKLFC. The chain combines TRBV5-1 with TRBJ1-4; D is ambiguous. Germline V CDR1 and CDR2: SGHRS, YFSETQ. This CDR3 spans 15 amino acids. Between the trimmed V and J ends, which lost 4 bases and 6 bases, there was a span of 16 bases.

The chain couples TRBV11-3 to TRBJ2-1; a possible D gene is TRBD1 (5 bases). Trimming removed 0 bases from V and 8 bases from J, with 20 bases in between. The CDR3 has 17 residues. Germline V gene data show CDR1 as SGHNT and CDR2 as YENEEA. CDR3 nucleotides: TGTGCCAGCAGCTTAGAGGGGCCCTCCTCCGGGTTCGATGAGCAGTTCTTC. It yields the protein CASSLEGPSSGFDEQFF.